This T cell receptor beta chain emerged from a study of graft-versus-host responses after intestinal transplantation. Study at large: Isolated intestinal, liver-intestinal, or multivisceral transplants were what recipients had. Anti-thymocyte globulin induction preceded 2 to 4 years of tacrolimus and steroid maintenance in all recipients.

Concerning this clone: Antigen unknown.

Trimming at V came to 4 bases and at J to 6 bases, leaving 4 bases not matched to a gene. CDR3 length: 15 residues. From germline, CDR1 is SGHNT and CDR2 YYREEE (reference sequence). Libraries were prepared by immunoSEQ multiplex PCR; TCRdb keeps only in-frame clonotypes and omits some of them. The table lists approximately 100,000 clones, 87% of them singletons. Regarding the study as a whole: There was an association between peak levels of circulating GvH clones and early post-transplant HvG declines.

Sequencing used unstimulated CD4+ T cells sorted from spleen or lymph node cells, obtained before intestinal transplant. The J gene is TRBJ2-1, the V gene TRBV5-4; 13 nucleotides match TRBD2. This receptor was identified in a human donor who received an intestinal transplant. The CDR3, as DNA: TGTGCCAGCAGCCCGGGACTAGCGGGGTTCAATGAGCAGTTCTTC. Translation gives CASSPGLAGFNEQFF.